This TCR beta chain stems from a study of T cells in Graves' hyperthyroidism and ophthalmopathy. In its sample, this clonotype was seen many times. As yet, its antigen is unknown. This CDR3 has 16 residues. The V and J ends lost 0 bases and 1 base respectively, with 13 bases between them. Germline assignment: CDR1 SGHAT and CDR2 FQNNGV. Patients aged 18 to 65 had newly diagnosed hyperthyroidism that had lasted under 2 months. Patients having uncontrolled infection, another autoimmune disease, pregnancy or lactation were not included. Orbital computed tomography and thyroid ultrasound, together with serum TRAb and thyroxine and clinical symptoms, were used for diagnoses. RNA transcripts served as the template for amplifying TCR beta CDR3 regions. Primed by the HTBI set, a first-round RT-PCR was run on the TCR CDR3. TCRdb fed the multiplex PCR reads into MiXCR, producing one record per CDR3 protein. In the table there are 650,000 to 750,000 distinct CDR3 sequences, 11% to 15% of which are singletons.

Points from the study as a whole: Patients with ophthalmopathy were separated from those with stable hyperthyroidism by a 13 V-J model.

The clonotype was recovered from a young woman with Graves' hyperthyroidism. Material: blood. V usage is TRBV11-2 and J usage is TRBJ2-7; tentatively, D is TRBD1 (6 bases). CDR3 loop: CASSLDFWDTSYEQYF. The CDR3 DNA is TGTGCCAGCAGCTTAGATTTCTGGGACACGTCCTACGAGCAGTACTTC.